Listed below are T cell receptor beta chains from one sample, sequenced in a study of T cell responses to AZD1222 COVID-19 vaccine. Using immunoSEQ multiplex PCR, the repertoire was profiled, and TCRdb retains in-frame clones only, with some absent. This sample has more than 100,000 clones; nearly 90% occur once, and the top ten carry roughly 4.5%. The sequencing here drew on peripheral blood, taken on day 0 of AZD1222 vaccination. The receptors originated from an adult in good health. Each CDR3 is given with its conserved first and last residue. Each record gives: J gene, CDR3 length, V gene, CDR3 protein.

TRBJ2-2,14,TRBV2,CASTQGLAPGELFF
TRBJ1-1,14,TRBV5-1,CASGWRGESTEAFF
TRBJ1-1,13,TRBV25-1,CASKGPITREAFF
TRBJ2-3,14,TRBV24-1,CATRDTGGTDTQYF
TRBJ1-2,13,TRBV2,CASSEEVLYGYTF
TRBJ2-4,13,TRBV6-2/TRBV6-3,CASSSTYQNIQYF
TRBJ1-5,18,TRBV6-1,CASSESRQGPYSNQPQHF
TRBJ2-5,15,TRBV19,CASSSDRGRRETQYF
TRBJ1-1,14,TRBV6-2/TRBV6-3,CASSLTGVNTEAFF
TRBJ2-5,14,TRBV5-1,CASYPPGTQETQYF
TRBJ1-2,14,TRBV6-5,CASSYSGGNYGYTF
TRBJ1-1,13,TRBV30,CAWSVILNTEAFF
TRBJ2-7,16,TRBV28,CASSNNKWAIRDEQYF
TRBJ1-6,12,TRBV28,CASSIPNSPLHF
TRBJ1-1,15,TRBV6-1,CASSEETRTNTEAFF
TRBJ2-5,15,TRBV11-2,CASSLGLAVKETQYF
TRBJ2-7,15,TRBV7-2,CASSLRPSPQYEQYF
TRBJ2-7,14,TRBV6-1,CASSEAGGAYEQYF
TRBJ1-6,16,TRBV4-1,CASRGRVFSYNSPLHF
TRBJ1-5,15,TRBV10-3,CAISGTLPGNQPQHF
TRBJ1-4,16,TRBV19,CASSIRPGTTNEKLFF
TRBJ1-2,14,TRBV6-4,CASSDSAEGGGYTF
TRBJ1-2,14,TRBV6-5,CASSYSATNYGYTF
TRBJ2-7,13,TRBV29-1,CSAAVGQGAWQYF
TRBJ2-3,15,TRBV28,CASSLGRTYTDTQYF
TRBJ2-3,16,TRBV14,CASSRPGTSGTDTQYF
TRBJ2-5,17,TRBV7-9,CASSLSTSEPYQETQYF
TRBJ1-2,15,TRBV6-5,CASSLVDREPYGYTF
TRBJ2-6,17,TRBV27,CASSSGQGSSGANVLTF
TRBJ2-7,15,TRBV27,CASSRSGVSSYEQYF
TRBJ1-2,11,TRBV25-1,CASGQNYGYTF
TRBJ1-3,15,TRBV6-5,CASFPSLNSGNTIYF
TRBJ2-1,13,TRBV10-3,CAITASGYNEQFF
TRBJ1-2,13,TRBV5-1,CASSTRDNYGYTF
TRBJ2-7,15,TRBV20-1,CSASAQDREAYEQYF
TRBJ1-2,14,TRBV18,CASSPPRDRYGYTF
TRBJ2-1,12,TRBV18,CASSPIRNEQFF
TRBJ2-1,14,TRBV11-3,CASSPQTHSDEQFF
TRBJ2-2,16,TRBV3-1/TRBV3-2,CASSQYGGGASGELFF
TRBJ2-1,13,TRBV30,CAWQTSEHNEQFF
TRBJ2-6,16,TRBV11-1,CASSLELGSGANVLTF
TRBJ2-7,15,TRBV28,CASSTTGVGTYEQYF
TRBJ2-7,15,TRBV27,CASRSAGTDYYEQYF
TRBJ1-2,13,TRBV10-2,CASSDSRGSGYTF
TRBJ2-5,13,TRBV30,CAWSSQWQETQYF
TRBJ2-5,16,TRBV7-8,CASSLEAGGAEETQYF
TRBJ1-2,17,TRBV5-1,CASSLGSFEQPNYGYTF
TRBJ1-1,18,TRBV15,CATSRDRPGQGSPTEAFF
TRBJ1-2,15,TRBV15,CATSYEGPANYGYTF
TRBJ1-5,15,TRBV27,CASSLSGGLNQPQHF
TRBJ1-1,14,TRBV19,CASRETGGRAEAFF
TRBJ2-7,14,TRBV5-1,CASSLVVAPYEQYF